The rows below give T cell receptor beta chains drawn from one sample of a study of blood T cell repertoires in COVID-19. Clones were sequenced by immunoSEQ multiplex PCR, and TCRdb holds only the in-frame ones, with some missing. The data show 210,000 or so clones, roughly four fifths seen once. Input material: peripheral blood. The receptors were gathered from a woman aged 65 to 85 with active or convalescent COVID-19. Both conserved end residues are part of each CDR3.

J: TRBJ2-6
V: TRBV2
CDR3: CASTPLGANVLTF

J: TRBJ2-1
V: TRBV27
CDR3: CASSLGGNEQFF

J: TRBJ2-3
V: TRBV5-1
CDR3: CASSLGAGLADTQYF

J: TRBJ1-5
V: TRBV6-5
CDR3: CASSRDRGDNQPQHF

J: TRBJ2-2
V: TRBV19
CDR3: CASTRTLNTGELFF

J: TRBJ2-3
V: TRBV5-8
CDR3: CASSQYRGRTDTQYF

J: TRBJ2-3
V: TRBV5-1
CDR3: CASTPTGGTDTQYF

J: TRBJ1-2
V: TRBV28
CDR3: CASRGQGEFYGYTF

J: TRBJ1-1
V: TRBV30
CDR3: CAWSSQGPTEAFF

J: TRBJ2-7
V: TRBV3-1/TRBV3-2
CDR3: CASSRGGLYEQYF